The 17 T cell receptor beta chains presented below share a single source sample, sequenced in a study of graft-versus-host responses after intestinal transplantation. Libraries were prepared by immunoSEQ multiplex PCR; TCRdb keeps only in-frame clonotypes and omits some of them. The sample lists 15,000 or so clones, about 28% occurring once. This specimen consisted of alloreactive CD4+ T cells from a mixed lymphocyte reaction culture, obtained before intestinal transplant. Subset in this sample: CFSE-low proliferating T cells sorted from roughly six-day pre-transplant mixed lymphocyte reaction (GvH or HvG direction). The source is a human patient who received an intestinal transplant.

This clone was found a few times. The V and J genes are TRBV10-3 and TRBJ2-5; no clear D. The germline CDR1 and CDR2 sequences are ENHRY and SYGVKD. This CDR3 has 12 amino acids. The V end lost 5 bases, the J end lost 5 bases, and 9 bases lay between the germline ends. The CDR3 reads CAISYTPETQYF. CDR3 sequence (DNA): TGTGCCATCAGTTACACCCCGGAGACCCAGTACTTC.

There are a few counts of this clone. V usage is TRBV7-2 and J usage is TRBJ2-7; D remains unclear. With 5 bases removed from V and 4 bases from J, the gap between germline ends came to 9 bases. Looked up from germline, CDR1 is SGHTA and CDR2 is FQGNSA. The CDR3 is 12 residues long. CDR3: CASSRNGYEQYF. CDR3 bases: TGTGCCAGCAGCCGCAACGGATACGAGCAGTACTTC.

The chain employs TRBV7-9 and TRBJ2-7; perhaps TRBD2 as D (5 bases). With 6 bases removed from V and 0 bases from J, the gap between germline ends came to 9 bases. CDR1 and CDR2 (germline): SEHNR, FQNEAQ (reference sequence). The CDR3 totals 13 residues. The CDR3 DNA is TGTGCCAGCAGGGACTCGGACTCCTACGAGCAGTACTTC. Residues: CASRDSDSYEQYF.

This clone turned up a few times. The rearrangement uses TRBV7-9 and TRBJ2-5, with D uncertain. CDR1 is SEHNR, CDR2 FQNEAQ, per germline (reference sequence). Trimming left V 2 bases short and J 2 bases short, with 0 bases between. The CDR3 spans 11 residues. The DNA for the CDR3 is TGTGCCAGCAGCTTACAAGAGACCCAGTACTTC. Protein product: CASSLQETQYF.

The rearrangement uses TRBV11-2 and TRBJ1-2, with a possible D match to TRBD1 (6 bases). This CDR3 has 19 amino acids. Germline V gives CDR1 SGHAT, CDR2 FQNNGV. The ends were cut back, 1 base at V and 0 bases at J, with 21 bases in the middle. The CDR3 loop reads CASSLGGTSLLLANYGYTF. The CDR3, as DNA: TGTGCCAGCAGCTTAGGCGGGACAAGCCTTCTGTTAGCTAACTATGGCTACACCTTC.

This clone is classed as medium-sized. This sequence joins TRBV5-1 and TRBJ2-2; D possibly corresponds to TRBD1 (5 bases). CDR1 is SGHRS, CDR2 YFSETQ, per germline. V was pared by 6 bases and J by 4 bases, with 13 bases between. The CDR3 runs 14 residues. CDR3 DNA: TGCGCCAGCAAAGGGGATTCATCCACCGGGGAGCTGTTTTTT. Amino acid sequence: CASKGDSSTGELFF.

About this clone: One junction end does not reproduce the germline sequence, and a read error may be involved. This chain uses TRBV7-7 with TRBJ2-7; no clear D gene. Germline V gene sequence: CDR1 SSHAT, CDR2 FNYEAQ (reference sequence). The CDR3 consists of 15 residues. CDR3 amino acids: CASSLEDRNPYEQYF. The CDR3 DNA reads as TGTGCTAGCAGCTTAGAGGATAGAAACCCCTACGAGCAGTACTTC.

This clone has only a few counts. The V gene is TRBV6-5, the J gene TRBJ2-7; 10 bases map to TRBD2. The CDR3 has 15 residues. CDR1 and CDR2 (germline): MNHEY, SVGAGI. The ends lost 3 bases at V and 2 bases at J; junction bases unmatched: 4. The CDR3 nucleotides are TGTGCCAGCAGTTATAGGAGCGGGAGGGCCTACGAGCAGTACTTC. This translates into CASSYRSGRAYEQYF.

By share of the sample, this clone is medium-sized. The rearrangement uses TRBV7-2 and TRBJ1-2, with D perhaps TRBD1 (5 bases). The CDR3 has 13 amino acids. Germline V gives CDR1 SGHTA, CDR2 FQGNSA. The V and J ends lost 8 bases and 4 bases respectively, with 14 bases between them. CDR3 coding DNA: TGTGCCAGCCAAGCGGGGGTCTCCTATGGCTACACCTTC. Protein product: CASQAGVSYGYTF. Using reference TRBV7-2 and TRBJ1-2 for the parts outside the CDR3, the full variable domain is GAGVSQSPSNKVTEKGKDVELRCDPISGHTALYWYRQSLGQGLEFLIYFQGNSAPDKSGLPSDRFSAERTGGSVSTLTIQRTQQEDSAVYLCASQAGVSYGYTFGSGTRLTVV.

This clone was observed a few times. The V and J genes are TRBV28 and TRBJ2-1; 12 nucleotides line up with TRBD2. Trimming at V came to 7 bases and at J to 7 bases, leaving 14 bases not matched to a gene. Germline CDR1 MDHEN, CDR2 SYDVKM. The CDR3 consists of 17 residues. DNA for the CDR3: TGTGCCAGCATGGGAGTTTCCGGGACTAGCGGGTTGAATGAGCAGTTCTTC. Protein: CASMGVSGTSGLNEQFF.

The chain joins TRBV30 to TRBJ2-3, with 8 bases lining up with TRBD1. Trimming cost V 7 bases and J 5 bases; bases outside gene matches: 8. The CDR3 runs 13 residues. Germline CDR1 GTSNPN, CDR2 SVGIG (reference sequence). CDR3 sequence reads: CAFRTGLRDTQYF. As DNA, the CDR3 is TGTGCCTTTAGGACAGGGCTAAGAGATACGCAGTATTTT.

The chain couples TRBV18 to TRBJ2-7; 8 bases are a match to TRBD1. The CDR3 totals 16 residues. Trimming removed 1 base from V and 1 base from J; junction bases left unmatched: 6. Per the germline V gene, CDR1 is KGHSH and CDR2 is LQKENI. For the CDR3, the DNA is TGTGCCAGCTCACCACTTAACAGGGGGATTTCCTACGAGCAGTACTTC. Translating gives CASSPLNRGISYEQYF.

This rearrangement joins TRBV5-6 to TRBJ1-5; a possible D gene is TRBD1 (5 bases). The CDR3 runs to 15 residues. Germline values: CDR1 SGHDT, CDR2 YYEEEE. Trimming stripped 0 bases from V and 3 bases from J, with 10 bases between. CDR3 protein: CASSLAGPYNQPQHF. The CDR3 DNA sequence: TGTGCCAGCAGCTTGGCGGGGCCCTACAATCAGCCCCAGCATTTT.

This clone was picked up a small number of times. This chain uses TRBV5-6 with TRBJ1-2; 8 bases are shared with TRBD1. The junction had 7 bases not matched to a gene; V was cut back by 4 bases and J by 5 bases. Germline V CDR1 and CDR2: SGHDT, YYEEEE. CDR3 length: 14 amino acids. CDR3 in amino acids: CASSDRQGRYGYTF. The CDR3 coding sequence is TGTGCCAGCAGCGACAGACAGGGGAGGTATGGCTACACCTTC.

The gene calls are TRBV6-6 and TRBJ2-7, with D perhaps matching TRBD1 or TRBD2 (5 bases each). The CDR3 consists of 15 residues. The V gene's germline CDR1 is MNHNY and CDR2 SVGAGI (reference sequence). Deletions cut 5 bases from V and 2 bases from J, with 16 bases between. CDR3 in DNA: TGTGCCAGCAGTCCTCCTGGGGACCTTGCCTACGAGCAGTACTTC. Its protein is CASSPPGDLAYEQYF.

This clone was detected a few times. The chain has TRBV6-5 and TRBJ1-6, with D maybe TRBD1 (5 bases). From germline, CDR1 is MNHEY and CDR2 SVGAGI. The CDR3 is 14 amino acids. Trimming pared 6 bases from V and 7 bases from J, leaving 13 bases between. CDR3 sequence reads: CASSRGVLNSPLHF. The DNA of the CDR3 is TGTGCCAGCAGCCGGGGGGTTTTGAATTCACCCCTCCACTTT.

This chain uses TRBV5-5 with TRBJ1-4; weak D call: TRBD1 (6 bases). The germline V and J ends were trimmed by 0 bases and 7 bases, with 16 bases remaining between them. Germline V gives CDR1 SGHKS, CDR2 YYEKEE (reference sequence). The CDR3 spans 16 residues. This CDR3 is CASSLVPGERSEKLFF. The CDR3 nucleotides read TGTGCCAGCAGCTTGGTCCCAGGGGAAAGGAGTGAAAAACTGTTTTTT.